A single sample is the source of the 2 T cell receptor beta chains below, sequenced in a study of cytomegalovirus exposure and HLA in healthy donors. Primers included in the PCR were 60 Vbeta and 13 Jbeta primers. Using immunoSEQ multiplex PCR, the repertoire was profiled, and TCRdb retains in-frame clones only, with some absent. The sample records 150,000 to 200,000 clones, around 79% being singletons. Sequencing was carried out using PBMCs. These receptors originate from a woman aged 45 to 65 in good health and CMV-seronegative.

J is TRBJ1-6 and V is TRBV5-1; 9 bases are shared with TRBD1. The CDR3 sequence is 14 residues long. Germline CDR1 SGHRS, CDR2 YFSETQ. V gave up 4 bases and J gave up 10 bases; unmatched junction bases: 6. CDR3 loop: CASSLDRGGSPLHF. As DNA, the CDR3 is TGCGCCAGCAGCCTTGACAGGGGGGGATCACCCCTCCACTTT.

The genes are TRBV10-3 and TRBJ2-3, with 8 nucleotides matching TRBD1. This CDR3 is built from 16 residues. Germline V gene lookup returns CDR1 ENHRY and CDR2 SYGVKD. V was pared by 10 bases and J by 2 bases, with 14 bases of the junction left unmatched. The CDR3: CASEYPGQVYTDTQYF. The DNA for the CDR3 is TGTGCCAGTGAATACCCGGGACAGGTCTACACAGATACGCAGTATTTT.